This T cell receptor (beta chain) was sequenced in a study of cytomegalovirus exposure and HLA in healthy donors. Whole-study findings and limits: Presence/absence comparisons presumed near-even sequencing depth among donors. Analysis was performed later, and it showed HLA-associated TCR beta chains to be more clonally expanded than equally common others.

Remarks on this clone: The target antigen is unknown.

The CDR3 has 16 residues. The V gene lost 4 bases and the J gene lost 0 bases, with 10 bases spanning the gap. CDR1 is MDHEN and CDR2 is SYDVKM in the germline V gene. Researchers ran the PCR with 60 Vbeta and 13 Jbeta primers. The method was immunoSEQ multiplex PCR; TCRdb's version includes in-frame clones alone and lacks a portion of them. Reported are over 200,000 clones; the ten largest clones contain roughly 0.98%. This TCR came from a woman aged 25 to 39 in good health and CMV-seropositive. The chain has TRBV28 and TRBJ2-6; D perhaps matches TRBD1 (5 bases). Sequenced: PBMCs. The CDR3 nucleotides read TGTGCCAGCAGTTCGACAGCCGTCTCTGGGGCCAACGTCCTGACTTTC. It is translated as CASSSTAVSGANVLTF.